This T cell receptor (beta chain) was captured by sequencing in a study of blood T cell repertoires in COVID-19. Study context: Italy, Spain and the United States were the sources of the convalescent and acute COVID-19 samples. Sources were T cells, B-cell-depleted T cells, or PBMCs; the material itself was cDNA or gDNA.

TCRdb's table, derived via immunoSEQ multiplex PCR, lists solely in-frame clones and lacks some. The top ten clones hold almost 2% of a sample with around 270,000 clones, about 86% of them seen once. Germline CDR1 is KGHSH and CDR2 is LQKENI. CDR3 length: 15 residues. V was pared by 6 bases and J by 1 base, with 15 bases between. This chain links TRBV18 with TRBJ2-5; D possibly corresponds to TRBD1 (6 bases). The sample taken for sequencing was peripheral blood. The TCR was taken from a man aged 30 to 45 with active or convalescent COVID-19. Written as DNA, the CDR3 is TGTGCCAGCTCCCTACCACCGACAGGCCAAGAGACCCAGTACTTC. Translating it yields CASSLPPTGQETQYF.